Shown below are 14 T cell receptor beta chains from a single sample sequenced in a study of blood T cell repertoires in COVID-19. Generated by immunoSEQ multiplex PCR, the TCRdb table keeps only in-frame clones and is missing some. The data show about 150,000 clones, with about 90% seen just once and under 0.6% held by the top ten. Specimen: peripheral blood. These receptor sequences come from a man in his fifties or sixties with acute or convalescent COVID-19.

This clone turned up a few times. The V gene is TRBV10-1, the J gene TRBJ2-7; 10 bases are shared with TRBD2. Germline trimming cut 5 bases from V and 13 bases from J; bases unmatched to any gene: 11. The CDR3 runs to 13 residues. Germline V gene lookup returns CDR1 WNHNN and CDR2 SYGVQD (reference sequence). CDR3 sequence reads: CASSMNLGTSVYF. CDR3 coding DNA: TGCGCCAGCAGTATGAACCTGGGGACTAGCGTTTACTTC.

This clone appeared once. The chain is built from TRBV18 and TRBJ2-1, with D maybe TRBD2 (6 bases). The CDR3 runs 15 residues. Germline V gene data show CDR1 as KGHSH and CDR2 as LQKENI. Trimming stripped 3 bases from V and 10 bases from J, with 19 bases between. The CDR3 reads CASSPRQTSVGEQFF. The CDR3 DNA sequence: TGTGCCAGCTCACCGAGACAGACTAGTGTTGGCGAGCAGTTCTTC.

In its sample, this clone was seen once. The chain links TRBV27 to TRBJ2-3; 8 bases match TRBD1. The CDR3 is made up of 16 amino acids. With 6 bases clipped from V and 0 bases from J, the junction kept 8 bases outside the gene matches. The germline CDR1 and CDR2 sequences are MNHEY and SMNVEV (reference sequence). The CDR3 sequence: CASRDRTGTSTDTQYF. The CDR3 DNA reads TGTGCCAGCAGGGACCGGACAGGGACTAGCACAGATACGCAGTATTTT.

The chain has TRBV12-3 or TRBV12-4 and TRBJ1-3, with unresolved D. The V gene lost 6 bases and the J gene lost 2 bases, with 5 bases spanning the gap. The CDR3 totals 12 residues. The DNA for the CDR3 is TGTGCCAGCAGGAGGGCTGGAAACACCATATATTTT. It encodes CASRRAGNTIYF.

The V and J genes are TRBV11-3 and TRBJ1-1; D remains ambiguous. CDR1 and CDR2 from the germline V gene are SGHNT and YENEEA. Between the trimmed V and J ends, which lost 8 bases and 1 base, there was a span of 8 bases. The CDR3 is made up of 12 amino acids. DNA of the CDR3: TGTGCCAGCTCACGGGAGAACACTGAAGCTTTCTTT. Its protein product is CASSRENTEAFF.

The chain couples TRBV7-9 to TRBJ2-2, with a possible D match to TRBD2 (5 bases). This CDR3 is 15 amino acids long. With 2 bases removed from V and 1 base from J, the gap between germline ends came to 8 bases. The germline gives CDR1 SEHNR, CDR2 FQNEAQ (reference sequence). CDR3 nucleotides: TGTGCCAGCAGCTTACGAGCGGAGAACACCGGGGAGCTGTTTTTT. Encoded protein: CASSLRAENTGELFF.

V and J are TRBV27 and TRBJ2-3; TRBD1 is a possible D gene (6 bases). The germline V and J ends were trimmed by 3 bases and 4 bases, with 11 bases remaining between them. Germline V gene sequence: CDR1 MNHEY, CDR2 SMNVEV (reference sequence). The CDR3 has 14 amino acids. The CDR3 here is CASSFYRDADTQYF. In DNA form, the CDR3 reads TGTGCCAGCAGTTTCTACAGGGATGCAGATACGCAGTATTTT.

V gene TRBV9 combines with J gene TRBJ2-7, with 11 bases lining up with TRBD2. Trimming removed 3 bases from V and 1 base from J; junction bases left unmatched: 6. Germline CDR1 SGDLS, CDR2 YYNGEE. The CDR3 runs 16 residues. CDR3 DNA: TGTGCCAGCAGCGCTTACGGGACTAGCGGTTCCTACGAGCAGTACTTC. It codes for CASSAYGTSGSYEQYF. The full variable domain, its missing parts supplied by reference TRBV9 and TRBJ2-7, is DSGVTQTPKHLITATGQRVTLRCSPRSGDLSVYWYQQSLDQGLQFLIQYYNGEERAKGNILERFSAQQFPDLHSELNLSSLELGDSALYFCASSAYGTSGSYEQYFGPGTRLTVT.

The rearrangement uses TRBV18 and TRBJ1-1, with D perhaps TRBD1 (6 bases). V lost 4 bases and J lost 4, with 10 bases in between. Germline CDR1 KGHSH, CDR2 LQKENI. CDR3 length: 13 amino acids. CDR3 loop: CASSQGVGTEAFF. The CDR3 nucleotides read TGTGCCAGCTCACAGGGGGTGGGCACTGAAGCTTTCTTT.

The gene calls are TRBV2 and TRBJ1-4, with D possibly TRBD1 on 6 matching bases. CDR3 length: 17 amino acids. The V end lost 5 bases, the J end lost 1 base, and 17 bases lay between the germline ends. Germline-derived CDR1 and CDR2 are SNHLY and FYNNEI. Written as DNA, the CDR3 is TGTGCCAGCAGTTCCTTCGGGGGGCGCGTAACTAATGAAAAACTGTTTTTT. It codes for CASSSFGGRVTNEKLFF.

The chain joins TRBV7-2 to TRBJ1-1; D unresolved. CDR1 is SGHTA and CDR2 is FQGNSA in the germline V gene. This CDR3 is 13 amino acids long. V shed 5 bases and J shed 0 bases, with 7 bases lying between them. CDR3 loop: CASSADMNTEAFF. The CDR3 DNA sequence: TGTGCCAGCAGCGCAGATATGAACACTGAAGCTTTCTTT.

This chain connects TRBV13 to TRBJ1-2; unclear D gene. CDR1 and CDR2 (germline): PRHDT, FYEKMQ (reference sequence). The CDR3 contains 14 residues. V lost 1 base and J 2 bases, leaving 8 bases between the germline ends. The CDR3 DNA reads TGTGCCAGCAGCTTAGATCGAGAAAACTATGGCTACACCTTC. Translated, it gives CASSLDRENYGYTF.

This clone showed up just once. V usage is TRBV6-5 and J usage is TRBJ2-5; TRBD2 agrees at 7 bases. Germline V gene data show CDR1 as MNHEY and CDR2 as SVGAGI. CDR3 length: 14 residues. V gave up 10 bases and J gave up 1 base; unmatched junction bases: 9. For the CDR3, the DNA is TGTGCCACCGCACTAGCGCCGAGCCAAGAGACCCAGTACTTC. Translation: CATALAPSQETQYF.

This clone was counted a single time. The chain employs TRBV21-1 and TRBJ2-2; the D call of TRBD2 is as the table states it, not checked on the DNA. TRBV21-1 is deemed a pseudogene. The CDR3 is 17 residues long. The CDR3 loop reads CASSKVAAGVNTGELFF. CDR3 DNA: TGTGCCAGCAGCAAAGTAGCCGCGGGGGTGAACACCGGGGAGCTGTTTTTT.